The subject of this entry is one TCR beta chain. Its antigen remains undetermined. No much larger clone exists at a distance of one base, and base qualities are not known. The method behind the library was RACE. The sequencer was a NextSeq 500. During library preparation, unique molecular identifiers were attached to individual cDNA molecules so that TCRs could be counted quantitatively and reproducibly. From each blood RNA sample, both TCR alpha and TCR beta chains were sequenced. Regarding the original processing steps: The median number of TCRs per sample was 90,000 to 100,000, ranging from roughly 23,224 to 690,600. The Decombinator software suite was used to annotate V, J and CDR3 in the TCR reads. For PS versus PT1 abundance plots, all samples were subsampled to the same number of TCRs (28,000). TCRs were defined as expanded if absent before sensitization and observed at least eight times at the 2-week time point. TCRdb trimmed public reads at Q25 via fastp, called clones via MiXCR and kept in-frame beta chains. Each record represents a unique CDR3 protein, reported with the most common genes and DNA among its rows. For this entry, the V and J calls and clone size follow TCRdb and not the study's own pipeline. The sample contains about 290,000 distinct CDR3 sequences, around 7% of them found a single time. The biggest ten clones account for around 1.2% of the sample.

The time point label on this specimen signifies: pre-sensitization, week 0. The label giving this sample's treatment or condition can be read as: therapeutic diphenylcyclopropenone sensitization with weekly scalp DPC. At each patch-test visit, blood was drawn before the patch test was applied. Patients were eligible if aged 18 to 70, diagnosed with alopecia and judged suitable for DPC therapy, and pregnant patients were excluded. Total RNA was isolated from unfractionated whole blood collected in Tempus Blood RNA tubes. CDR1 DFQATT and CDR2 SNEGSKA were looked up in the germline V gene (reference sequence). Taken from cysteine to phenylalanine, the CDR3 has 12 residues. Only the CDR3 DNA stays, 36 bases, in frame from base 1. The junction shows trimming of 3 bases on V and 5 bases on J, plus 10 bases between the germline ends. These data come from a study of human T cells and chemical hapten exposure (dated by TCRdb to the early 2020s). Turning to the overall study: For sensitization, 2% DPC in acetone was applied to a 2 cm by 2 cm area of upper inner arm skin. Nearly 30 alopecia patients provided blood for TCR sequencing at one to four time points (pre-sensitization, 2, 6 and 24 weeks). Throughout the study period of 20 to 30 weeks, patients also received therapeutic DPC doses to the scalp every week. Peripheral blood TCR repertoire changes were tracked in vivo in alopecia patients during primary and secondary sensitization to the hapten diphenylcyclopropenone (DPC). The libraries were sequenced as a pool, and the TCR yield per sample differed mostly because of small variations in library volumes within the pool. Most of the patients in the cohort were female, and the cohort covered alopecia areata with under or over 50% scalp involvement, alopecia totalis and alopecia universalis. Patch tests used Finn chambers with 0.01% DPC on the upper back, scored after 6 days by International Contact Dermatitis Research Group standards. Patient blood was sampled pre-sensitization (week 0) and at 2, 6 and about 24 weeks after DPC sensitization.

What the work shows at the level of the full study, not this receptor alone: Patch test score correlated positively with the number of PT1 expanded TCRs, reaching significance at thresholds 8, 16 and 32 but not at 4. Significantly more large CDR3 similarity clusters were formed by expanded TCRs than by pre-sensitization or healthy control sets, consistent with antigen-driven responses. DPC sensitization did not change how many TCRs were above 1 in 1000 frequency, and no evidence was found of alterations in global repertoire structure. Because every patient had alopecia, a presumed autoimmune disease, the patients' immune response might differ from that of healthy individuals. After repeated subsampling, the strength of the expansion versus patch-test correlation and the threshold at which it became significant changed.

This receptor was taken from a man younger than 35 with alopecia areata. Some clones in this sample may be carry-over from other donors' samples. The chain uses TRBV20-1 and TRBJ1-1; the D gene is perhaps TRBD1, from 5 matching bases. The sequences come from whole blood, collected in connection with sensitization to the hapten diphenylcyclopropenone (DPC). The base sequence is TGCAGTGCTAGTAAAGGGGCGACTGAAGCTTTCTTT. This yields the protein CSASKGATEAFF.